This T cell receptor beta chain emerged from a study of cytotoxic CD8 clonotypes in ibrutinib-treated CLL. Profiled with immunoSEQ multiplex PCR; TCRdb holds only in-frame clones, not every one. Of about 140,000 clones in the sample, about 72% are singletons; the top ten hold about 27%. The germline V gene encodes CDR1 LNHDA and CDR2 SQIVND (reference sequence). V shed 6 bases, J shed 6 bases, and the junction held 16 bases outside the gene matches. This CDR3 is 18 amino acids long. The TCR comes from a human donor with chronic lymphocytic leukemia. The chain uses TRBV19 and TRBJ1-6; 8 bases map to TRBD1. Sequencing was performed on PBMCs, taken after 12 months of ibrutinib treatment. CDR3 protein: CASSPLRSGTGSNSPLHF. CDR3 in DNA: TGTGCCAGTAGCCCCCTTCGCTCCGGGACAGGCTCTAATTCACCCCTCCACTTT.